A selection of T cell receptor beta chains follows, all from one sample in a study of graft-versus-host responses after intestinal transplantation. For these receptors, no antigen is known. Profiling relied on immunoSEQ multiplex PCR, and the TCRdb table lists in-frame clones only, not all of them. The profile shows roughly 110,000 clones, around nine tenths of them singletons. Sequencing was performed on unstimulated CD4+ T cells sorted from spleen or lymph node cells, taken before transplant. Receptors were obtained from a human donor who was the organ donor for an intestinal transplant. Each CDR3 is given without its conserved first and last residue. D genes are given only for firm matches.

D gene: .; V gene: TRBV4-2; J gene: TRBJ2-1; CDR3 protein: ASSQAGQSSYNEQF
D gene: .; V gene: TRBV9; J gene: TRBJ2-3; CDR3 protein: ASSQEYLTDTQY
D gene: TRBD2; V gene: TRBV4-1; J gene: TRBJ2-7; CDR3 protein: ASSQATSPTISEQY
D gene: TRBD1; V gene: TRBV5-4; J gene: TRBJ1-4; CDR3 protein: ASSRGQGTTNEKLF
D gene: .; V gene: TRBV20-1; J gene: TRBJ1-1; CDR3 protein: SARRQTEAF
D gene: TRBD2; V gene: TRBV7-2; J gene: TRBJ2-1; CDR3 protein: ASSLGTSGTNEQF
D gene: .; V gene: TRBV12-5; J gene: TRBJ1-1; CDR3 protein: ASGPRDGYTEAF
D gene: TRBD2; V gene: TRBV9; J gene: TRBJ2-4; CDR3 protein: ASSVAGGPSNIQH
D gene: .; V gene: TRBV23-1; J gene: TRBJ1-1; CDR3 protein: ASSRPNTEAF
D gene: .; V gene: TRBV7-2; J gene: TRBJ1-4; CDR3 protein: ASSQRGGTTNEKLF
D gene: .; V gene: TRBV29-1; J gene: TRBJ2-3; CDR3 protein: SVERGGGGTDTQY
D gene: .; V gene: TRBV30; J gene: TRBJ2-7; CDR3 protein: AWSRGLVYEQY
D gene: .; V gene: TRBV28; J gene: TRBJ2-3; CDR3 protein: ASSFRGSDTQY
D gene: .; V gene: TRBV9; J gene: TRBJ1-4; CDR3 protein: ASSVEGAGEKLF
D gene: .; V gene: TRBV2; J gene: TRBJ1-5; CDR3 protein: ASRDLNQPQH
D gene: .; V gene: TRBV27; J gene: TRBJ1-6; CDR3 protein: ASSFSGTLSPLH
D gene: TRBD2; V gene: TRBV30; J gene: TRBJ2-3; CDR3 protein: AWSVAGGTDTQY
D gene: .; V gene: TRBV5-4; J gene: TRBJ2-7; CDR3 protein: ASSLGGEQY
D gene: .; V gene: TRBV5-1; J gene: TRBJ1-2; CDR3 protein: ASSYLGTDPSGYGYT
D gene: TRBD2; V gene: TRBV5-4; J gene: TRBJ2-7; CDR3 protein: ASSPDNPGTRPGGFEQY
D gene: TRBD2; V gene: TRBV4-1; J gene: TRBJ2-1; CDR3 protein: ASSQPTSGRGYEQF
D gene: .; V gene: TRBV20-1; J gene: TRBJ1-2; CDR3 protein: SARDRGGYT
D gene: .; V gene: TRBV6-6; J gene: TRBJ2-7; CDR3 protein: ASSYAGQSYEQY
D gene: TRBD1; V gene: TRBV7-2; J gene: TRBJ1-6; CDR3 protein: ASSDDRGHNSPLH
D gene: .; V gene: TRBV7-9; J gene: TRBJ1-3; CDR3 protein: ASSLVITTGFSGNTIY
D gene: TRBD2; V gene: TRBV7-2; J gene: TRBJ2-1; CDR3 protein: ASSPRTSWVGEQF
D gene: .; V gene: TRBV5-1; J gene: TRBJ2-6; CDR3 protein: ASGGWSSGANVLT
D gene: TRBD1; V gene: TRBV6-6; J gene: TRBJ1-5; CDR3 protein: ASSGTGGSNQPQH
D gene: .; V gene: TRBV28; J gene: TRBJ2-1; CDR3 protein: ASSLWGAYNEQF